Sequencing of this TCR beta chain was carried out in a study of technical replicates of blood from a handful of donors. This clone is medium-sized in the sample. The V gene's germline CDR1 is SGHDT and CDR2 YYEEEE. V was pared by 4 bases and J by 8 bases, with 7 bases of the junction left unmatched. The CDR3 has 15 residues. Repertoires were generated with immunoSEQ multiplex PCR, while TCRdb's copy carries only in-frame clones and drops some. Of approximately 100,000 clones listed, over 90% are singletons. V is TRBV5-6 and J is TRBJ2-3, with 13 bases fitting TRBD2. The clonotype comes from a human donor in good health. Specimen: T cells isolated from PBMCs. The CDR3 coding sequence is TGTGCCAGCAGCGCACTAGCGGGGGGGCTAGGTACGCAGTATTTT. The encoded protein is CASSALAGGLGTQYF.